The 2 T cell receptor beta chains below were found in one sample sequenced in a study of metastatic and nonmetastatic thyroid tumors. Patients were all untreated before their thyroid surgery. TCRdb re-called the PCR reads through MiXCR. The sample carries 14,000 or so clones, about 35% recorded once. Sequencing was performed on tumor tissue. The receptors come from a male donor with papillary thyroid cancer or a benign thyroid nodule (not recorded which). Some clones in this sample may be carry-over from other donors' samples.

This clone was seen a single time. The J gene is TRBJ2-7, the V gene TRBV9, with D possibly TRBD2 on 6 matching bases. Between the trimmed V and J ends, which lost 4 bases and 2 bases, there was a span of 10 bases. Per germline, CDR1 SGDLS and CDR2 YYNGEE. The CDR3 is 13 residues long. CDR3 sequence (DNA): TGTGCCAGCAGCCCTCGGACTACCTACGAGCAGTACTTC. Its protein product is CASSPRTTYEQYF.

This clone was recorded many times. V is TRBV18 and J is TRBJ1-2; 11 bases are a match to TRBD1. The CDR3 spans 17 residues. The V gene end was trimmed by 4 bases and the J gene end by 1 base; junction bases not matched to a gene: 8. The germline CDR1 and CDR2 sequences are KGHSH and LQKENI. The CDR3 DNA reads TGTGCCAGCTCACTTCGGACAGGGGGCTTGGTTAACTATGGCTACACCTTC. It translates to CASSLRTGGLVNYGYTF.